This T cell receptor (beta chain) appears in the sequencing data of a study of T cells in Graves' hyperthyroidism and ophthalmopathy. This CDR3 spans 17 amino acids. Trimming took off 1 base at V and 4 bases at J, with 17 bases between the two ends. Germline V gene sequence: CDR1 SGHAT, CDR2 FQNNGV. Fresh peripheral blood, less than 11 ml of it, supplied the PBMCs. This clonotype was found many times. RNA transcripts gave rise to amplified TCR beta CDR3 regions. The primer set for the first-round RT-PCR of the TCR CDR3 was HTBI. TCRdb re-called the multiplex PCR reads through MiXCR, storing one row per CDR3 protein. Here the sample spans roughly 600,000 distinct CDR3 sequences, about 14% being singletons.

The specimen was blood. V usage is TRBV11-2 and J usage is TRBJ2-4; TRBD2 is a possible D gene (6 bases). The TCR comes from a woman aged 50 to 60 with Graves' ophthalmopathy. This CDR3 is CASSLGKPGLLKNIQYF. The CDR3 bases are TGTGCCAGCAGCTTAGGCAAGCCGGGACTTCTTAAAAACATTCAGTACTTC.